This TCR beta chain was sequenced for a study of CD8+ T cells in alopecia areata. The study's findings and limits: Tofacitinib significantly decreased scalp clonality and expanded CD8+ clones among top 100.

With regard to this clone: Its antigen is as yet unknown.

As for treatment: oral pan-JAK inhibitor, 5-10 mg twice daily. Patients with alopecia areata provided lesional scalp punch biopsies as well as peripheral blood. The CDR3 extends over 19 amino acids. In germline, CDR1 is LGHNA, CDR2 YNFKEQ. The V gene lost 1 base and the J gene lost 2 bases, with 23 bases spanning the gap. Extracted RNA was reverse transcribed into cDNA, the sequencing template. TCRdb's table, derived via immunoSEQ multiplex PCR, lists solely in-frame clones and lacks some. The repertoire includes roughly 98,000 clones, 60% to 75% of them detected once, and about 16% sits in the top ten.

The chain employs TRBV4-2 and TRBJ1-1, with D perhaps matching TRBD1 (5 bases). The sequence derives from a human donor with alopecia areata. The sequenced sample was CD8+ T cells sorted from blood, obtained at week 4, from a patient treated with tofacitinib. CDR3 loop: CASSQGSLASGSINTEAFF. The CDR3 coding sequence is TGTGCCAGCAGCCAAGGTTCTCTGGCGTCAGGGAGCATCAACACTGAAGCTTTCTTT.